This T cell receptor (beta chain) is drawn from a study of control samples from healthy donors and cancer patients. Assay used: immunoSEQ multiplex PCR; TCRdb lists only in-frame clones, some missing. The sample shows fewer than 200,000 clones, 80% to 95% of them seen only once. This clone was counted a few times. The CDR3 is 16 amino acids. The germline V and J ends were trimmed by 9 bases and 0 bases, with 21 bases remaining between them. Germline assignment: CDR1 SGHNT and CDR2 YYREEE (reference sequence). Material: blood. The sequence was collected from a woman aged 55 to 70 in good health. This chain joins TRBV5-4 and TRBJ1-1; D might be TRBD1 (5 bases). CDR3 sequence reads: CATVPGRSRVNTEAFF. The CDR3 nucleotides read TGTGCCACCGTCCCGGGACGGTCCCGGGTGAACACTGAAGCTTTCTTT. Using reference TRBV5-4 and TRBJ1-1 for the parts outside the CDR3, the full variable domain is ETGVTQSPTHLIKTRGQQVTLRCSSQSGHNTVSWYQQALGQGPQFIFQYYREEENGRGNFPPRFSGLQFPNYSSELNVNALELDDSALYLCATVPGRSRVNTEAFFGQGTRLTVV.